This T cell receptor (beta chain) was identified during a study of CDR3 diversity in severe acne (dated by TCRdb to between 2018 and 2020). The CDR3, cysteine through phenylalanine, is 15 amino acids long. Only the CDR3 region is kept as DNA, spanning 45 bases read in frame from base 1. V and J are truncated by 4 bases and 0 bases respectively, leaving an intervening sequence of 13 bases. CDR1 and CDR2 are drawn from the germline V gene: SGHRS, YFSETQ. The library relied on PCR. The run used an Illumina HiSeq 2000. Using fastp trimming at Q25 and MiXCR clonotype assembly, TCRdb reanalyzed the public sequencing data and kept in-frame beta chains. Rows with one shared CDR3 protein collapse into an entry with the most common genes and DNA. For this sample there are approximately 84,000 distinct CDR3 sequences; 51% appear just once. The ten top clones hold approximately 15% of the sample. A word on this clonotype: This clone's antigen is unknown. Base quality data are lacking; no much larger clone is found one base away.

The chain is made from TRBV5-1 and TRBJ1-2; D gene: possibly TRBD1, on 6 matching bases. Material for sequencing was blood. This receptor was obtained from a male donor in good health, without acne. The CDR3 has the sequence CASSIGTRANYGYTF. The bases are TGCGCCAGCAGCATTGGGACACGCGCTAACTATGGCTACACCTTC.